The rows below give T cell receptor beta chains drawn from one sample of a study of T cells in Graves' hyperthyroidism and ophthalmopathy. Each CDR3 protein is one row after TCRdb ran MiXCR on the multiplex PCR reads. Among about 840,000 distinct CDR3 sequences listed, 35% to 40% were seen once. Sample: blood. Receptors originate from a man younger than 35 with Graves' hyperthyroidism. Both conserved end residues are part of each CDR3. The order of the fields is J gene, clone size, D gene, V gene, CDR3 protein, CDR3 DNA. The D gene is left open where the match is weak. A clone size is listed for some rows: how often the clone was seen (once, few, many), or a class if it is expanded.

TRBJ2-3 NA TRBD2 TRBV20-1 CSATTTSGRSPDTQYF TGCAGTGCTACCACGACTAGCGGGAGGTCCCCAGATACGCAGTATTTT
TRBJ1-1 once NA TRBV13 CASSPNSGTEAFF TGTGCCAGCAGCCCAAATTCCGGAACTGAAGCTTTCTTT
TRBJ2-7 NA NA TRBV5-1 CASSNPAGSYEQYF TGCGCCAGCAGCAACCCCGCGGGCTCCTACGAGCAGTACTTC
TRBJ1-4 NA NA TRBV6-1 CASSKLQGSDEKLFF TGTGCCAGCAGTAAACTACAGGGCTCGGATGAAAAACTGTTTTTT
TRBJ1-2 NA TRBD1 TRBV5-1 CASSLEGTGGGYGYTF TGCGCCAGCAGCTTGGAAGGAACAGGGGGAGGCTATGGCTACACCTTC
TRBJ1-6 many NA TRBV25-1 CASSEGGGPNWAPLHF TGTGCCAGCAGTGAAGGGGGAGGGCCTAATTGGGCACCCCTCCACTTT
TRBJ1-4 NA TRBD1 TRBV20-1 CSARGIERQGTVNEKLFF TGCAGTGCTAGAGGCATAGAGAGACAGGGGACGGTTAATGAAAAACTGTTTTTT
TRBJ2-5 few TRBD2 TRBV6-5 CASSYGIAGSNF TGTGCCAGCAGTTACGGGATAGCGGGGTCCAACTTC
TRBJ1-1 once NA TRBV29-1 CSVLGGGAAFF TGCAGCGTCCTCGGGGGGGGGGCGGCTTTCTTT
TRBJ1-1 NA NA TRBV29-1 CSLRGGNTEAFF TGCAGTTTACGAGGAGGGAACACTGAAGCTTTCTTT
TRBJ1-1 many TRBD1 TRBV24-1 CATIQGGTGPEAFF TGTGCCACCATACAAGGAGGGACAGGCCCGGAAGCTTTCTTT
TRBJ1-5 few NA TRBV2 CASSTGTKNQPQHF TGTGCCAGCAGTACCGGGACAAAGAATCAGCCCCAGCATTTT
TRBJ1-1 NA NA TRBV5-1 CASSPLQIMNTEAFF TGCGCCAGCAGCCCCCTACAGATCATGAACACTGAAGCTTTCTTT
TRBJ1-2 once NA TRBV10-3 CASSLMGVSYGYTF TGTGCCAGCAGCTTAATGGGGGTGAGCTATGGCTACACCTTC
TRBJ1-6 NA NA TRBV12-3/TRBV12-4 CASSLGSPGWYNSPLHF TGTGCCAGCAGTTTAGGCTCCCCCGGCTGGTACAATTCACCCCTCCACTTT
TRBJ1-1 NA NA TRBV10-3 CASRTGTMNTEAFF TGTGCCAGCAGAACCGGGACAATGAACACTGAAGCTTTCTTT
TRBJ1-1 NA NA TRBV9 CASIKRRGSEAFF TGTGCCAGCATCAAGAGGAGGGGATCTGAAGCTTTCTTT
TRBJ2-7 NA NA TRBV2 CATLAASYEQYF TGTGCCACCTTAGCGGCCTCCTACGAGCAGTACTTC
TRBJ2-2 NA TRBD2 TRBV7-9 CASSSPGGASNTGELFF TGTGCCAGCAGCTCCCCGGGGGGAGCGTCGAACACCGGGGAGCTGTTTTTT
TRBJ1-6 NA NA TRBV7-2 CASSVRRAYSPLHF TGTGCCAGCAGCGTCCGCCGGGCCTATTCACCCCTCCACTTT
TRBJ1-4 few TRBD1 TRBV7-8 CASSQEGRQGAEKLFF TGCGCCAGCAGCCAAGAAGGGCGGCAGGGGGCGGAAAAACTGTTTTTT
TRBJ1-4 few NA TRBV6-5 CAPRQPKPSTNEKLFF TGTGCCCCGCGACAGCCAAAACCATCAACTAATGAAAAACTGTTTTTT
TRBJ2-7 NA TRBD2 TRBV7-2 CASCRGLAGADEQYF TGTGCCTCCTGTAGGGGACTAGCGGGAGCGGACGAGCAGTACTTC
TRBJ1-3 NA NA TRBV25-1 CASSARGTTRLSGNTIYF TGTGCCAGCAGTGCTAGAGGGACAACGAGGCTCTCTGGAAACACCATATATTTT
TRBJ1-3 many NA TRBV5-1 CASSLGQVTAGNTIYF TGCGCCAGCAGCTTGGGGCAGGTCACGGCTGGAAACACCATATATTTT
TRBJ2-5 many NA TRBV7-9 CASSPSWGQGETQYF TGTGCCAGCAGCCCCTCGTGGGGCCAGGGGGAGACCCAGTACTTC
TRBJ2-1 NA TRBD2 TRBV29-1 CSVVGTRVSNEQFF TGCAGCGTTGTGGGGACTAGAGTCTCCAATGAGCAGTTCTTC
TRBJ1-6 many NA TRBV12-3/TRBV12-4 CASSLKVWSPLHF TGTGCCAGCAGTTTGAAGGTTTGGTCACCCCTCCACTTT
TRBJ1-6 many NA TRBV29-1 CSVRQAGNSPLHF TGCAGCGTTAGACAGGCGGGGAATTCACCCCTCCACTTT
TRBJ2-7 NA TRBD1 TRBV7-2 CASSLDKGTASYEQYF TGTGCCAGCAGCTTAGATAAGGGGACAGCTTCCTACGAGCAGTACTTC
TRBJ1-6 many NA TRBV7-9 CASSARWPSYNSPLHF TGTGCCAGCAGCGCTCGGTGGCCCTCCTATAATTCACCCCTCCACTTT
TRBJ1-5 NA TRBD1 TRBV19 CASSDRQGRRSNQPQHF TGTGCCAGTAGTGACAGACAGGGACGGCGAAGCAATCAGCCCCAGCATTTT
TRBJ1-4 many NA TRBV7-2 CASSPRRRTNEKLFF TGTGCCAGCAGCCCGCGGCGGCGAACTAATGAAAAACTGTTTTTT
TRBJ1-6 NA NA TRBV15 CATSRKIQGNSPLHF TGTGCCACCAGCAGAAAAATACAGGGCAATTCACCCCTCCACTTT
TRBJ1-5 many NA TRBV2 CASKRDQPQHF TGTGCCAGCAAACGGGATCAGCCCCAGCATTTT
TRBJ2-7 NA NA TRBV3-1 CASSPQASYEQYF TGTGCCAGCAGCCCCCAGGCCTCCTACGAGCAGTACTTC
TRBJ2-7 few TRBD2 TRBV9 CASSSHRTSGNYEQYF TGTGCCAGCAGCTCACACCGGACTAGCGGGAACTACGAGCAGTACTTC
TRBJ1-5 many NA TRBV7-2 CASSLRRGNQPQHF TGTGCCAGCAGCTTAAGGAGGGGCAATCAGCCCCAGCATTTT
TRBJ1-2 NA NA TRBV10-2 CASSERGNGYTF TGCGCCAGCAGTGAGAGGGGGAACGGCTACACCTTC
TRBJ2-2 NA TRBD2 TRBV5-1 CASSPDMAGAGELFF TGCGCCAGCAGCCCCGACATGGCGGGAGCCGGGGAGCTGTTTTTT
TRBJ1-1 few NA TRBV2 CASSDQGIMNTEAFF TGTGCCAGCAGTGACCAGGGTATTATGAACACTGAAGCTTTCTTT
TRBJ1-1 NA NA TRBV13 CASSSGRPMNTEAFF TGTGCCAGCAGCTCAGGCAGACCGATGAACACTGAAGCTTTCTTT
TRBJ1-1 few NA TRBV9 CASSRRGGTEAFF TGTGCCAGCTCGCGTCGAGGGGGCACTGAAGCTTTCTTT
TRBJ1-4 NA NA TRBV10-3 CAGREELFF TGTGCCGGACGGGAGGAACTGTTTTTT
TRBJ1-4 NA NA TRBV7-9 CASSPEWSLLF TGTGCCAGCAGCCCCGAATGGAGTCTCCTTTTT
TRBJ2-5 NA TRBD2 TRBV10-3 CAIRTSVDRQETQYF TGTGCCATCCGGACTAGCGTTGACAGACAAGAGACCCAGTACTTC